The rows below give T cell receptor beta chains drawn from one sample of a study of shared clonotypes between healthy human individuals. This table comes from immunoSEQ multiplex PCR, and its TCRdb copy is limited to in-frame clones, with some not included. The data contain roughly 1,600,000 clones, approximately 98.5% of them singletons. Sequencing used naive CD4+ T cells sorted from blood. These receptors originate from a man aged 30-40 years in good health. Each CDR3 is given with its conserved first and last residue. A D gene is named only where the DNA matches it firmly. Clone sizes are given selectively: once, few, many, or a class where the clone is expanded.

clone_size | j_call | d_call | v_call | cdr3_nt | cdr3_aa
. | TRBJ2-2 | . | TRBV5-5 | TGTGCCAGCAGGTTGGGGGCCGGCGGGGAGCTGTTTTTT | CASRLGAGGELFF
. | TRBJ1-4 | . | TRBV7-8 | TGTGCCAGCAGCCTCCAACCGGGGGGGGAAAAACTGTTTTTT | CASSLQPGGEKLFF
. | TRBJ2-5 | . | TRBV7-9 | TGTGCCAGCAGCCGGGAGATTGGGGAGACCCAGTACTTC | CASSREIGETQYF
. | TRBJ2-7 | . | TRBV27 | TGTGCCAGCAGTCCGACGACAGTTCCCTACGAGCAGTACTTC | CASSPTTVPYEQYF
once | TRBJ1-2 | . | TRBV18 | TGTGCCAGCTCACCCCTTTCCGGGACGGAATCTAACTATGGCTACACCTTC | CASSPLSGTESNYGYTF
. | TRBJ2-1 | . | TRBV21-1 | TGTGCCAGCAGCAGGGGACTAGCGGGAGTTTACAATGAGCAGTTCTTC | CASSRGLAGVYNEQFF
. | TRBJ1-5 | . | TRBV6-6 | TGTGCCAGCAGAGGAAGGGATTTCAATCAGCCCCAGCATTTT | CASRGRDFNQPQHF
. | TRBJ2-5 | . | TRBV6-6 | TGTGCCAGCAGTTACTCGTCTTTCCAAGAGACCCAGTACTTC | CASSYSSFQETQYF
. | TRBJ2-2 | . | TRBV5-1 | TGCGCCAGCAGCGGTTTTACCGGGGAGCTGTTTTTT | CASSGFTGELFF
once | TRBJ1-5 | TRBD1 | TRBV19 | TGTGCCAGTAGGCTGACAGGGAACCATCAGCCCCAGCATTTT | CASRLTGNHQPQHF
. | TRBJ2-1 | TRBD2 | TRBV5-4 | TGTGCCAGCACCCCAGGGCTAGCGGGAGACAATGAGCAGTTCTTC | CASTPGLAGDNEQFF
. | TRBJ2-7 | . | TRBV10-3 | TGTGCCAGCCAGGCAGGGGGGTTGAGCGAGCAGTACTTC | CASQAGGLSEQYF
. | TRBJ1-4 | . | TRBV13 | TGTGCCAGCAGCCCGGCCTTCCTTAATGAAAAACTGTTTTTT | CASSPAFLNEKLFF
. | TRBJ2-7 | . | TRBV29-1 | TGCAGCGTTGTGAGGGGCGCGGCGTACGAGCAGTACTTC | CSVVRGAAYEQYF
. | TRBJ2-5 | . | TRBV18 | TGTGCCAGCTACACGGGGAGAGAAGAGACCCAGTACTTC | CASYTGREETQYF
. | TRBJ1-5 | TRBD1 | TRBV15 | TGTGCCACCAGCAATGGACAGGGACATAGCAATCAGCCCCAGCATTTT | CATSNGQGHSNQPQHF
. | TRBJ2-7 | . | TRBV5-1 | TGCGCCAGCAGCTTGGTGGCAGCATCCTACGAGCAGTACTTC | CASSLVAASYEQYF
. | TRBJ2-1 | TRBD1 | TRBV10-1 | TGCGCCAGCAGTCGACAGGGAACCAATGAGCAGTTCTTC | CASSRQGTNEQFF
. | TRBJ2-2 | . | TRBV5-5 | TGTGCCAGCAGCTTGGGCTTGGGAGTGAACACCGGGGAGCTGTTTTTT | CASSLGLGVNTGELFF
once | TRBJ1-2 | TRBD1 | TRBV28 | TGTGCCAGCACCATAACCGGGACAGCCGGCTACACCTTC | CASTITGTAGYTF
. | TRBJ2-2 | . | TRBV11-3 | TGTGCCAGCAGCTCCCGAGGGTCCGGGGAGCTGTTTTTT | CASSSRGSGELFF
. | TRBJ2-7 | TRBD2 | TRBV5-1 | TGCGCCAGCAGCTGGCTTCTAGCGGGAGAGGCCTACGAGCAGTACTTC | CASSWLLAGEAYEQYF
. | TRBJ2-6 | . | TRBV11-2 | TGTGCCAGCAGCCTTAGAAGAAACTCTGGGGCCAACGTCCTGACTTTC | CASSLRRNSGANVLTF
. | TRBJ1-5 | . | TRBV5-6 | TGTGCCAGCAGCTTGGCTATTAGCAATCAGCCCCAGCATTTT | CASSLAISNQPQHF
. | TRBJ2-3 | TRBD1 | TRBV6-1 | TGTGCCAGTACTTTCGGACAGGGTGTATCAGATACGCAGTATTTT | CASTFGQGVSDTQYF
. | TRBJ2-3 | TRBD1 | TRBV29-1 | TGCAGCGTACGACAGGGGAGCACAGATACGCAGTATTTT | CSVRQGSTDTQYF
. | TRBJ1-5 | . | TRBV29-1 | TGCAGCGTTGAAGACAGGGAACAGCATTTT | CSVEDREQHF
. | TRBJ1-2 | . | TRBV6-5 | TGTGCCAGCAGTTACACAGGAAACCTGGGCTATGGCTACACCTTC | CASSYTGNLGYGYTF
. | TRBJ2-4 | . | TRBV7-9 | TGTGCCAGCAGCTTGGCCGGGGGTAGGGTAGACTTC | CASSLAGGRVDF
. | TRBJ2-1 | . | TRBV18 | TGTGCCAGCTCAAGACCGAACTCCTACAATGAGCAGTTCTTC | CASSRPNSYNEQFF
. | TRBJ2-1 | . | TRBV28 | TGTGCCAGCAGCCACACCTCGAATGAGCAGTTCTTC | CASSHTSNEQFF
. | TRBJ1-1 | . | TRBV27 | TGTGCCAGCAGCACCGGGACACTTAACACTGAAGCTTTCTTT | CASSTGTLNTEAFF
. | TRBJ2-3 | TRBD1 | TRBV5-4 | TGTGCCAGCAGCTCGAAGACAGGGCCTAGCACAGATACGCAGTATTTT | CASSSKTGPSTDTQYF
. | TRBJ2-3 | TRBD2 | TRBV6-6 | TGTGCCAGCAGAACGGGGAGAGCGGGATACACAGATACGCAGTATTTT | CASRTGRAGYTDTQYF
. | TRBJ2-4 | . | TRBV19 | TGTGCCAGTAGTATTAGCACTAGTAGTAGCATTCAGTACTTC | CASSISTSSSIQYF
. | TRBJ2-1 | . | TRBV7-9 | TGTGCCAGCAGCTTAGCGCGAATCAACCGGGGGCCATCCTACAATGAGCAGTTCTTC | CASSLARINRGPSYNEQFF
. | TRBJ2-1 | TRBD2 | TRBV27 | TGTGCCAGCAGTCCAGGCCCGGGACTAGCGGCGTACAATGAGCAGTTCTTC | CASSPGPGLAAYNEQFF
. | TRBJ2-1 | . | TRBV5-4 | TGTGCCAGCAGCTTGGTGGGGACCAATCTAGGGGGGCAGTTCTTC | CASSLVGTNLGGQFF